The rows below give T cell receptor beta chains drawn from one sample of a study of molecular identifiers for immune sequencing clone quantification. TCRdb used MiXCR to reprocess the PCR reads, holding one entry per CDR3 protein. Among about 510,000 distinct CDR3 sequences listed, less than 30% were seen once. The sequencing input was naive CD8+ T cells from blood, with Jurkat cell RNA spiked in. These receptors all stem from a human donor in good health. Some libraries in this study had Jurkat cell RNA spiked in. The CDR3 runs from the conserved cysteine through the conserved F or W. A D gene is named only where the DNA matches it firmly. Where a row states a size, it is once, few, many or the class of an expanded clone; other rows omit it.

.	.	TRBV7-2	TRBJ1-1	CASTRGRGVAEAFF	TGTGCCAGCACCCGGGGCCGGGGGGTTGCTGAAGCTTTCTTT
.	TRBD2	TRBV2	TRBJ2-3	CASSSGGAIVDTRYF	TGTGCCAGCAGTAGCGGGGGGGCCATCGTAGATACGCGGTATTTT
.	TRBD1	TRBV6-1	TRBJ2-7	CASSEGLTGVSSYEQYF	TGTGCCAGCAGTGAGGGGTTAACAGGGGTTTCTTCCTACGAGCAGTACTTC
many	.	TRBV2	TRBJ2-7	CASSDWGHEQYF	TGTGCCAGCAGTGATTGGGGTCACGAGCAGTACTTC
few	.	TRBV20-1	TRBJ2-2	CSAPSGDSTGELFF	TGCAGTGCTCCGTCCGGGGATAGCACCGGGGAGCTGTTTTTT
few	TRBD2	TRBV9	TRBJ2-3	CASSVAGGGARTSADTQYF	TGTGCCAGCAGCGTAGCCGGCGGGGGGGCCCGTACGTCAGCAGATACGCAGTATTTT
many	TRBD2	TRBV20-1	TRBJ2-7	CSARSVAGGSYEQYF	TGCAGTGCTAGATCCGTAGCGGGAGGTAGCTACGAGCAGTACTTC
few	.	TRBV5-6	TRBJ2-7	CASNLQGFREQYF	TGTGCCAGCAACCTCCAGGGTTTTCGAGAGCAGTACTTC
.	.	TRBV20-1	TRBJ2-3	CSARRGGLVSSTDTQYF	TGCAGTGCTAGAAGGGGGGGACTTGTCTCTAGCACAGATACGCAGTATTTT
.	TRBD2	TRBV27	TRBJ2-7	CASSLSVTSGRPHF	TGTGCCAGCAGTTTATCGGTTACTAGCGGGAGGCCTCACTTC
many	TRBD2	TRBV28	TRBJ2-3	CASSFRGLAGGTDTQYF	TGTGCCAGCAGTTTTCGCGGACTAGCGGGAGGCACAGATACGCAGTATTTT
few	.	TRBV7-7	TRBJ2-7	CASSPYPSSAGSSYEQYF	TGTGCTAGCAGCCCCTACCCATCTTCCGCGGGAAGCTCCTACGAGCAGTACTTC
.	.	TRBV4-1	TRBJ2-5	CARSQEVTCQETQYF	TGCGCCCGCAGCCAAGAGGTGACGTGTCAAGAGACTCAGTACTTC
many	.	TRBV20-1	TRBJ1-2	CSARENSLYGYTF	TGCAGTGCTAGAGAAAACAGCCTCTATGGCTACACCTTC
few	TRBD1	TRBV27	TRBJ1-6	CASNTGQGAYNSPLHF	TGTGCCAGCAATACTGGACAGGGCGCCTATAATTCACCCCTCCACTTT
.	.	TRBV20-1	TRBJ2-2	CSARDRGANTGELFF	TGCAGTGCTAGAGACAGGGGCGCTAACACCGGGGAGCTGTTTTTT
.	.	TRBV6-2/TRBV6-3	TRBJ2-1	CASRAWAGADEPFF	TGTGCCAGCAGGGCCTGGGCAGGTGCCGATGAGCCGTTCTTC
few	.	TRBV7-9	TRBJ2-5	CASSSDTAPIRTQYF	TGTGCCAGCAGCTCAGACACTGCCCCCATCAGGACCCAGTACTTC
many	.	TRBV7-9	TRBJ1-1	CASSLGWATEAFF	TGTGCCAGCAGCTTAGGCTGGGCCACTGAAGCTTTCTTT
many	TRBD2	TRBV4-1	TRBJ2-1	CASSQVGLAYEQFF	TGCGCCAGCAGCCAAGTAGGACTAGCGTATGAGCAGTTCTTC
many	.	TRBV4-3	TRBJ1-4	CASSQDGPSRWDNEKLFF	TGCGCCAGCAGCCAAGATGGTCCGTCGCGCTGGGATAATGAAAAACTGTTTTTT
.	.	TRBV12-3/TRBV12-4	TRBJ2-6	CAVSQARGSGANVLTF	TGTGCCGTCAGTCAAGCTAGGGGCTCTGGGGCCAACGTCCTGACTTTC
many	TRBD2	TRBV27	TRBJ2-7	CASNDGPAGPHEQYF	TGTGCCAGCAACGACGGGCCAGCGGGGCCCCACGAGCAGTACTTC
many	TRBD1	TRBV7-9	TRBJ2-1	CASSSGQGRDEQFF	TGTGCCAGCAGCTCGGGACAGGGTCGGGATGAGCAGTTCTTC
many	TRBD2	TRBV7-2	TRBJ2-7	CASSLNSGAFEQYF	TGTGCCAGCAGCTTAAATAGCGGGGCCTTCGAGCAGTACTTC
few	TRBD2	TRBV12-3/TRBV12-4	TRBJ2-1	CASSPTSDGGEQFF	TGTGCCAGCAGTCCTACTAGCGATGGGGGTGAGCAGTTCTTC
many	.	TRBV5-1	TRBJ2-2	CASTWVSANTGELFF	TGCGCCAGCACGTGGGTTTCTGCGAACACCGGGGAGCTGTTTTTT
many	.	TRBV4-1	TRBJ2-4	CASSQGASLDIQYF	TGCGCCAGCAGCCAGGGGGCCTCCCTGGACATTCAGTACTTC
many	.	TRBV5-4	TRBJ2-6	CASSLAGAGANVLTF	TGTGCCAGCAGCTTAGCAGGGGCCGGGGCCAACGTCCTGACTTTC
many	TRBD1	TRBV7-9	TRBJ1-6	CASSHEGAGNSPLHF	TGTGCCAGCAGCCACGAGGGGGCAGGGAATTCACCCCTCCACTTT
few	.	TRBV30	TRBJ2-3	CAWIEGTDTQYF	TGTGCCTGGATAGAGGGCACAGATACGCAGTATTTT
.	TRBD1	TRBV30	TRBJ2-7	CAWDSQGNEQYF	TGTGCCTGGGATTCACAGGGGAACGAGCAGTACTTC
.	.	TRBV12-3/TRBV12-4	TRBJ1-2	CASSFGSPYGYTF	TGTGCCAGCAGTTTCGGATCTCCTTATGGCTACACCTTC